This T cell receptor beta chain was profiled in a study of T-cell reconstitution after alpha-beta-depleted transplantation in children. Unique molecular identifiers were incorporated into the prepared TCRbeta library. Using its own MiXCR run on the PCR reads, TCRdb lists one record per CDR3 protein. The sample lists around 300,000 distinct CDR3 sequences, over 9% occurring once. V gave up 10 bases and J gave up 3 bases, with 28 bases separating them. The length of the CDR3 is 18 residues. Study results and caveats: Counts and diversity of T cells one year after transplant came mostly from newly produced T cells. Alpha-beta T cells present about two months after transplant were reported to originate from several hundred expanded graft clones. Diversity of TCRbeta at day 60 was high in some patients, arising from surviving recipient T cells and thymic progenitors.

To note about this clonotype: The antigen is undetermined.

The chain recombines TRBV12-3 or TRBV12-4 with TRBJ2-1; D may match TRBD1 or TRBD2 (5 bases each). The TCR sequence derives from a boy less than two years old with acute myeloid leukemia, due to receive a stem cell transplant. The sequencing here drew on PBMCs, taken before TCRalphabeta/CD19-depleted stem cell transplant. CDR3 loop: CATASMRGEAELYNEQFF. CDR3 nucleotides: TGTGCCACCGCAAGCATGAGGGGTGAGGCGGAGCTCTACAATGAGCAGTTCTTC.